A single sample is the source of the 6 T cell receptor beta chains below, sequenced in a study of blood T cell repertoires in COVID-19 (dated by TCRdb to 2019 to 2021). The protocol used for the library was the immunoSEQ multiplex PCR assay. As stored in TCRdb, this immuneACCESS dataset retains in-frame rearrangements with V and J assigned. A fraction of the clones does not appear; measured against another copy, unresolved V genes explain less than half of the discrepancy, and the remainder lacks a known reason. The sample data list under 250,000 clones, and 88% of these were observed just once. 1.3% to 1.5% of the sample lies in the top ten. Sequencing input: peripheral blood. These receptors were taken from a man aged 80 or over with acute or convalescent COVID-19.

The V gene is TRBV6-5, the J gene TRBJ1-6, with 7 bases lining up with TRBD1. Germline values: CDR1 MNHEY, CDR2 SVGAGI. The CDR3 is 14 amino acids. V lost 6 bases, J lost 7 bases, and 6 bases stayed unmatched. The CDR3 region is CASRNTGVNSPLHF. The CDR3 bases are TGTGCCAGCAGAAACACAGGGGTAAATTCACCCCTCCACTTT.

This chain links TRBV10-3 with TRBJ1-3, with D possibly being TRBD1 (5 bases). Deletions cut 5 bases from V and 0 bases from J, with 11 bases between. CDR3 length equals 15 residues. Germline V gene lookup returns CDR1 ENHRY and CDR2 SYGVKD. The CDR3 nucleotides read TGTGCCATCAGTCGAGGGACTGACTCTGGAAACACCATATATTTT. This encodes CAISRGTDSGNTIYF.

This chain joins TRBV7-8 and TRBJ2-3, with D hard to call. CDR1 SGHVS and CDR2 FQNEAQ come from the germline V gene. The CDR3 has 13 residues. Trimming removed 5 bases from V and 7 bases from J, with 13 bases in between. The CDR3 nucleotides are TGTGCCAGCAGCGTGCAGGATATGAATACGCAGTATTTT. Its translation is CASSVQDMNTQYF.

The chain joins TRBV7-2 to TRBJ2-5; 8 positions match TRBD2. The CDR3 has 14 residues. CDR1 SGHTA and CDR2 FQGNSA come from the germline V gene. V was clipped by 7 bases and J by 4 bases; unmatched bases: 8. The CDR3 region is CASTLGREVETQYF. As DNA, the CDR3 is TGTGCCAGCACCCTTGGGCGGGAGGTAGAGACCCAGTACTTC.

This clone was picked up one time. This chain's CDR3 is CAISESGTSNQPQHF. The CDR3 nucleotides are TGTGCCATCAGTGAGTCCGGGACAAGCAATCAGCCCCAGCATTTT. The chain has TRBV10-3 and TRBJ1-5; a weak D match, TRBD1 (6 bases). The CDR3 is 15 residues long. Deletions cut 0 bases from V and 1 base from J, with 7 bases between. Germline V gene data show CDR1 as ENHRY and CDR2 as SYGVKD.

The chain employs TRBV4-1 and TRBJ2-7; TRBD2 aligns across 7 bases. Germline V lookup: CDR1 MGHRA, CDR2 YSYEKL. The CDR3 sequence is 14 residues long. J lost 7 bases, V lost 4 bases, and 10 bases had no gene match. CDR3 nucleotide sequence: TGCGCCAGCAGCCCAGTACCACCGGGGGGAGAGCAGTACTTC. It encodes CASSPVPPGGEQYF.